Below, 9 T cell receptor beta chains from the same sample are listed, as sequenced in a study of cytomegalovirus exposure and HLA in healthy donors. Researchers ran the PCR with 60 Vbeta and 13 Jbeta primers. Data came from immunoSEQ multiplex PCR; TCRdb stores just in-frame clones and leaves some out. The table records some 100,000 clones, around 76% of them present only once. The material sequenced was PBMCs. The receptors were gathered from a woman aged 50 to 60 in good health and CMV-seropositive.

The chain uses TRBV9 and TRBJ1-1; maybe TRBD1 (6 bases). V dropped 4 bases and J dropped 4 bases, with 17 bases sitting between them. The CDR3 consists of 15 residues. Per the germline V gene, CDR1 is SGDLS and CDR2 is YYNGEE. In nucleotides, the CDR3 is TGTGCCAGCAGCCCCTCGACAGGTGGGAGCACTGAAGCTTTCTTT. Residues: CASSPSTGGSTEAFF.

This chain uses TRBV2 with TRBJ1-2; TRBD1 aligns across 9 bases. V gave up 7 bases and J gave up 4 bases; unmatched junction bases: 13. Germline V lookup: CDR1 SNHLY, CDR2 FYNNEI. There are 16 residues in the CDR3. CDR3 sequence reads: CASTRDRETFLYGYTF. CDR3 nucleotides: TGTGCCAGCACCCGGGACAGGGAAACCTTCCTCTATGGCTACACCTTC.

This clone was counted a single time. The rearrangement joins TRBV19 to TRBJ1-1; tentatively, D is TRBD1 (6 bases). Germline V lookup: CDR1 LNHDA, CDR2 SQIVND (reference sequence). Trimming cost V 5 bases and J 0 bases, with 16 bases left between them. The CDR3 sequence is 16 residues long. The CDR3 spells CASSPGVGSVNTEAFF. The CDR3, as DNA: TGTGCCAGTAGTCCAGGGGTGGGGTCAGTGAACACTGAAGCTTTCTTT.

The V gene is TRBV12-5, the J gene TRBJ2-6; D unresolved. CDR1 is LGHNT and CDR2 is FRNRAP in the germline V gene. CDR3 length: 15 amino acids. V dropped 3 bases and J dropped 0 bases, with 6 bases sitting between them. The CDR3 bases are TGTGCTAGTGGTTTAGTCGGCTCTGGGGCCAACGTCCTGACTTTC. The encoded protein is CASGLVGSGANVLTF.

The chain employs TRBV11-2 and TRBJ2-7; 13 bases are a match to TRBD2. The germline gives CDR1 SGHAT, CDR2 FQNNGV. CDR3 length: 16 amino acids. V lost 5 bases, J lost 7 bases, and 11 bases stayed unmatched. CDR3 protein: CASSPQGLAGDREQYF. The CDR3 bases are TGTGCCAGCAGCCCTCAAGGACTAGCGGGAGATCGGGAGCAGTACTTC.

The V gene is TRBV29-1, the J gene TRBJ2-7; 8 bases agree with TRBD1. The CDR3 loop spans 13 amino acids. CDR1 SQVTM and CDR2 ANQGSEA come from the germline V gene. V shed 6 bases, J shed 6 bases, and the junction held 10 bases outside the gene matches. This CDR3 reads CSVTGTGVREQYF. In DNA form, the CDR3 reads TGCAGCGTCACCGGGACAGGAGTCCGCGAGCAGTACTTC.

This rearrangement joins TRBV5-1 to TRBJ2-4; possible D gene TRBD2, 6 bases. The CDR3 loop spans 16 amino acids. Trimming removed 6 bases at V and 8 bases at J, with 24 bases between. From germline, CDR1 is SGHRS and CDR2 YFSETQ. CDR3 loop: CASTPVGLTMNDIQYF. CDR3 nucleotides: TGCGCCAGCACGCCGGTGGGACTCACCATGAACGACATTCAGTACTTC.

The chain links TRBV5-5 to TRBJ2-1; 13 bases are shared with TRBD2. The germline gives CDR1 SGHKS, CDR2 YYEKEE (reference sequence). The V gene end was trimmed by 3 bases and the J gene end by 1 base; junction bases not matched to a gene: 1. The length of the CDR3 is 16 residues. The CDR3 DNA reads as TGTGCCAGCAGCTGGACTAGCGGGAGATCCTACAATGAGCAGTTCTTC. Translated: CASSWTSGRSYNEQFF.

This chain connects TRBV4-1 to TRBJ2-3, with a tentative D call TRBD2 (5 bases). V was trimmed by 4 bases and J by 2 bases, leaving 13 bases between them. CDR1 MGHRA and CDR2 YSYEKL come from the germline V gene. The CDR3 is made up of 15 amino acids. The CDR3 nucleotides are TGCGCCAGCAGCCCGGGGAGCGGATACACAGATACGCAGTATTTT. Encoded protein: CASSPGSGYTDTQYF.